This section outlines one T cell receptor (beta chain) sequence together with its context. Germline CDR1 LGHNA, CDR2 YSLEER. This CDR3 contains 18 residues. The V and J ends lost 0 bases and 5 bases, in that order; junction bases with no gene match: 15. Naive CD8 cells were CD45RO-negative, positively selected for CCR7, excluding terminally differentiated effector memory CD45RA+ cells. The record originates from a study of shared clonotypes between healthy human individuals. Measured with immunoSEQ multiplex PCR; TCRdb has only the in-frame clones, and not every one. The sample has around 2,100,000 clones, just under 95% seen once; the top ten hold 1% to 1.5%.

The source of this sequence is a man aged 18 to 29 in good health. The chain recombines TRBV4-3 with TRBJ2-5; 7 positions agree with TRBD2. Sequences were obtained from naive CD8+ T cells sorted from blood. CDR3 in DNA: TGCGCCAGCAGCCAAGAATTAAGCGGGAACGGGGAGGAGGAGACCCAGTACTTC. Translating it yields CASSQELSGNGEEETQYF.